This paragraph covers one TCR beta chain sequence. The V and J ends lost 4 bases and 9 bases respectively, with 10 bases between them. Germline CDR1 LNHNV, CDR2 YYDKDF (reference sequence). The CDR3 loop spans 12 amino acids. The record originates from a study of response to subunit inactivated influenza vaccine. Using its own MiXCR run on the RT-PCR reads, TCRdb lists one record per CDR3 protein. The table has about 540,000 distinct CDR3 sequences, under 30% seen once. Another study also made use of these data, one on T cells expressing NK-cell markers. This second study notes: Production of TCR beta cDNA relied on 5'RACE template switching with UMIs. The HCMV specificity of the expanded NKG2C+ T cell clones stayed unresolved.

This sample comprised CD4+ T cells sorted from PBMCs, obtained roughly 12 days after vaccination. This sequence joins TRBV15 and TRBJ1-5; D unresolved. This sequence was found in a man aged 45 to 65 who received an inactivated influenza vaccine. The CDR3 DNA follows: TGTGCCACCAGCAACCAAGAAGGGCCCCAGCATTTT. It encodes CATSNQEGPQHF. The variable domain in full, completed from reference TRBV15 and TRBJ1-5, reads DAMVIQNPRYQVTQFGKPVTLSCSQTLNHNVMYWYQQKSSQAPKLLFHYYDKDFNNEADTPDNFQSRRPNTSFCFLDIRSPGLGDTAMYLCATSNQEGPQHFGDGTRLSIL.